This T cell receptor (beta chain) was profiled in a study of T cells of healthy individuals. TCRdb used MiXCR to reprocess the 5' RACE reads, holding one entry per CDR3 protein. The sample records nearly 100,000 distinct CDR3 sequences, under 20% being singletons. Germline V CDR1 and CDR2: MNHEY, SVGEGT. V shed 8 bases and J shed 2 bases, with 10 bases lying between them. This CDR3 comprises 12 residues. This clonotype has only a few counts. The sequence was collected from a human donor in good health. The rearrangement links TRBV6-2 or TRBV6-3 to TRBJ2-7; D may correspond to TRBD1 or TRBD2 (5 bases each). The CDR3 region is CASRDPTYEQYF. The CDR3 DNA reads as TGTGCCAGCCGGGACCCGACCTACGAGCAGTACTTC.